This T cell receptor beta chain originates from a study of T cell responses to AZD1222 COVID-19 vaccine. Overall study findings and caveats: Clonal diversity may have been underestimated in mostly white British donors.

The ends were cut back, 8 bases at V and 7 bases at J, with 12 bases in the middle. From germline, CDR1 is SNHLY and CDR2 FYNNEI. The CDR3 covers 13 residues. Points on this clone: Antigen unknown.

Assay: immunoSEQ multiplex PCR; the TCRdb copy retains only in-frame clones and omits some. The sample consists of 75,000 to 80,000 clones, 85% to 90% of them appearing once. The chain links TRBV2 to TRBJ1-6; D possibly corresponds to TRBD1 (6 bases). The sequencing used peripheral blood, collected 28 days after the second AZD1222 dose. This receptor was obtained from an adult who received the AZD1222 COVID-19 vaccine. CDR3 region: CASYRGGNSPLHF. The CDR3 DNA sequence: TGTGCCAGCTATAGGGGGGGCAATTCACCCCTCCACTTT.